This is a list of T cell receptor beta chains from one sample in a study of blood T cell repertoires in COVID-19. Libraries were prepared by immunoSEQ multiplex PCR; TCRdb keeps only in-frame clonotypes and omits some of them. There are roughly 96,000 clones in the sample; around 81% occur only once, and roughly 4% lies in the top ten. Specimen: peripheral blood. These receptors originate from a man aged 55 to 70 with acute or convalescent COVID-19. CDR3s include the opening cysteine and the closing phenylalanine or tryptophan. The order of the fields is V gene, J gene, CDR3 protein.

TRBV25-1,TRBJ2-1,CASSPGTSGSWLNNEQFF
TRBV7-2,TRBJ2-1,CASSLRTSGVNEQFF
TRBV2,TRBJ1-1,CASSRDTPGFTEAFF
TRBV29-1,TRBJ1-1,CSGRGIDTEAFF
TRBV7-7,TRBJ2-3,CASSLAPSRTDTQYF
TRBV12-3/TRBV12-4,TRBJ1-2,CASSLPTGAITF
TRBV11-3,TRBJ2-3,CASSLGEPPDTQYF
TRBV5-1,TRBJ2-3,CASSLAPQGRADTQYF
TRBV7-2,TRBJ1-1,CASSSGGANTEAFF
TRBV10-3,TRBJ2-5,CAISESLEGETQYF
TRBV6-2/TRBV6-3,TRBJ2-3,CASSSEGDTQYF
TRBV15,TRBJ2-7,CATSRDRRGRPYEQYF
TRBV12-3/TRBV12-4,TRBJ1-1,CASRSNTEAFF
TRBV19,TRBJ2-1,CASIPGVAGGPSYNEQFF
TRBV7-2,TRBJ1-5,CASSLRRGSGQPQHF
TRBV3-1/TRBV3-2,TRBJ2-1,CASSQTGTGSYNEQFF
TRBV4-1,TRBJ2-1,CASSPQERAYNEQFF
TRBV7-8,TRBJ1-1,CASSRQGGEMGNTEAFF
TRBV11-2,TRBJ2-1,CASSSPGTRSYNEQFF
TRBV7-9,TRBJ2-5,CASSYLGAETQYF
TRBV27,TRBJ1-6,CASGTDSYNSPLHF
TRBV5-1,TRBJ2-7,CASSLGGDSYEQYF
TRBV19,TRBJ2-1,CASSQTSANAIF
TRBV6-5,TRBJ2-4,CASSYSRGQANIQYF
TRBV4-1,TRBJ1-6,CASGAGSSYNSPLHF
TRBV30,TRBJ1-2,CAWRRQGERQNGYTF
TRBV9,TRBJ1-1,CASSSTTGDRGRGAFF
TRBV11-2,TRBJ2-2,CASSLGLASGSRSGELFF
TRBV9,TRBJ2-3,CASSPPTVASTDTQYF
TRBV10-3,TRBJ1-6,CAAREGQGGNSPLHF
TRBV7-2,TRBJ1-5,CASSLVAGGGSISNQPQHF
TRBV7-5,TRBJ1-3,CARSLAGTGLVAGNTIYF
TRBV25-1,TRBJ1-1,CASRDDRGVLEAFF
TRBV24-1,TRBJ2-5,CATSDQGQETQYF
TRBV29-1,TRBJ2-2,CSVEAEQATGELFF
TRBV4-1,TRBJ2-1,CASSHLQDNEQFF
TRBV6-5,TRBJ1-2,CASSGTSYGYTF
TRBV6-5,TRBJ2-1,CASKPGLAGNEQFF
TRBV12-3/TRBV12-4,TRBJ2-5,CAASGGLQETQYF
TRBV6-2/TRBV6-3,TRBJ2-1,CASSQGWAEQFF
TRBV9,TRBJ1-1,CASSVVGGFNTEAFF
TRBV19,TRBJ2-3,CASMGTSASTDTQYF
TRBV19,TRBJ2-7,CASSRDRSTYEQYF
TRBV9,TRBJ2-5,CASSLEGLAGEETQYF
TRBV11-3,TRBJ2-7,CASSPSGGNTYEQYF
TRBV10-1,TRBJ1-6,CASSEPLTGGRYNSPLHF
TRBV18,TRBJ2-2,CASSPRSLKSTGTGELFF
TRBV4-2,TRBJ1-2,CASSSLSGTGSFIGYGYTF
TRBV29-1,TRBJ2-7,CSARGQAVEQYF
TRBV9,TRBJ2-1,CASSVGGGNEQFF
TRBV3-1/TRBV3-2,TRBJ1-4,CASSPSGIGNEKLFF
TRBV19,TRBJ1-1,CASSSTGFLNTEAFF
TRBV9,TRBJ2-1,CASSVTFGGRAGNEQFF
TRBV10-3,TRBJ1-1,CAISESGGAGGNTEAFF
TRBV11-3,TRBJ1-2,CASSPQGAGFYGYTF
TRBV24-1,TRBJ2-3,CATSDLLPGTLPSTDTQYF
TRBV3-1/TRBV3-2,TRBJ1-1,CASSESGNTEAFF
TRBV30,TRBJ1-5,CAWSVPAGGSPQHF
TRBV9,TRBJ1-5,CASSAAINQPQHF
TRBV3-1/TRBV3-2,TRBJ2-1,CASSQGQPWYNEQFF